This TCR beta chain was identified in a study of STAT5B mutations in CD4+ large granular lymphocyte leukemia. Repertoires were generated with immunoSEQ multiplex PCR, while TCRdb's copy carries only in-frame clones and drops some. The repertoire holds some 34,000 clones, about three quarters seen once, with roughly 2% in the top ten. Whole-study results and caveats: Data were not HLA-matched across samples. 8/27 top patient clones versus 2/35 control clones were TRBV06-family.

On this clone itself: Its antigen is as yet unknown.

CDR3 length equals 16 residues. V lost 4 bases and J lost 8; bases outside the gene matches: 11. Germline values: CDR1 LNHDA, CDR2 SQIVND (reference sequence). Material for sequencing was CD4+ T cells from blood buffy coats. The sequence was collected from a human donor in good health. The chain recombines TRBV19 with TRBJ2-1, with 10 positions matching TRBD1. CDR3 sequence reads: CASSSVVRDRGHEQFF. CDR3 sequence (DNA): TGTGCCAGTAGTAGTGTTGTTCGGGACAGGGGCCATGAGCAGTTCTTC.